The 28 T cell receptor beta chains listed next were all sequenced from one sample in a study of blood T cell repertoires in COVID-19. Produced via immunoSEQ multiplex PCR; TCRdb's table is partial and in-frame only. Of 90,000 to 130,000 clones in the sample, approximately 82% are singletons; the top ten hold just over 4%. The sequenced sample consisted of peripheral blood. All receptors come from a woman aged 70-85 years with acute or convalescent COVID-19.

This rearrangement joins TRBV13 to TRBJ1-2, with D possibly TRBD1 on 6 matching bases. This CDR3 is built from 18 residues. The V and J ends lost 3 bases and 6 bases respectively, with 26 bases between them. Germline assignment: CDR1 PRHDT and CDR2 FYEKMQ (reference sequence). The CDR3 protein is CASSFRSGQIGGGDGYTF. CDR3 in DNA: TGTGCCAGCAGCTTCAGGTCCGGACAGATTGGGGGTGGGGATGGCTACACCTTC.

CDR3 DNA sequence: TGTGCCACCAGCAGGGACAGGGGGCTTCAGCCCCAGCATTTT. It is translated as CATSRDRGLQPQHF. The gene calls are TRBV15 and TRBJ1-5, with 11 bases matching TRBD1. J was trimmed by 6 bases and V by 3 bases; bases with no gene match: 1. Germline CDR1 reads LNHNV; CDR2 reads YYDKDF (reference sequence). The CDR3 sequence is 14 residues long. Using reference TRBV15 and TRBJ1-5 for the parts outside the CDR3, the full variable domain is DAMVIQNPRYQVTQFGKPVTLSCSQTLNHNVMYWYQQKSSQAPKLLFHYYDKDFNNEADTPDNFQSRRPNTSFCFLDIRSPGLGDTAMYLCATSRDRGLQPQHFGDGTRLSIL.

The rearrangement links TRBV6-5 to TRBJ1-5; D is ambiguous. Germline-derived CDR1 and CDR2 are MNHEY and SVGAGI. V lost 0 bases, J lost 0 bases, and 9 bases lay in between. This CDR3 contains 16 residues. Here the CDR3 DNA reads TGTGCCAGCAGTTACTCGAGGGCATATAGCAATCAGCCCCAGCATTTT. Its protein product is CASSYSRAYSNQPQHF.

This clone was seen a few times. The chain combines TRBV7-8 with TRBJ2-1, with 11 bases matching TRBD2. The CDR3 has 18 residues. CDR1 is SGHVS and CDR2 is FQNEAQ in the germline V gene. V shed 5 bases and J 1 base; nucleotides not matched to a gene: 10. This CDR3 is CASSLSAASGRSYNEQFF. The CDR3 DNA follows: TGTGCCAGCAGCCTGTCGGCGGCTAGCGGGAGGTCCTACAATGAGCAGTTCTTC.

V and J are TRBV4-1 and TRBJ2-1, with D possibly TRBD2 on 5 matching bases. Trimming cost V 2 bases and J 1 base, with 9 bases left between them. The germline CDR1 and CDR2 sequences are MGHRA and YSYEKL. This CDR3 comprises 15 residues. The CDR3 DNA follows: TGCGCCAGCAGCCAAAGCGGAGAGTCCTACAATGAGCAGTTCTTC. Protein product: CASSQSGESYNEQFF.

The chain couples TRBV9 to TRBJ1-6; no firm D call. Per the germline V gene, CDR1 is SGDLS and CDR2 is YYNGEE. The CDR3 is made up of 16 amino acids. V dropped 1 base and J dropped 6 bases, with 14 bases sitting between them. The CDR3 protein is CASSVLPEITNSPLHF. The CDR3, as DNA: TGTGCCAGCAGCGTACTTCCGGAGATCACTAATTCACCCCTCCACTTT.

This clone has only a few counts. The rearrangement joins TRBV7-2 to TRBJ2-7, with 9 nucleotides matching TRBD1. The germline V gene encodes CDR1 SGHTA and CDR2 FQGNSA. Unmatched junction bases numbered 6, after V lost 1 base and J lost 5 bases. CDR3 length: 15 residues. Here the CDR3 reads CASSLVRDRADEQYF. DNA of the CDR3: TGTGCCAGCAGCTTAGTCCGGGACAGGGCGGACGAGCAGTACTTC.

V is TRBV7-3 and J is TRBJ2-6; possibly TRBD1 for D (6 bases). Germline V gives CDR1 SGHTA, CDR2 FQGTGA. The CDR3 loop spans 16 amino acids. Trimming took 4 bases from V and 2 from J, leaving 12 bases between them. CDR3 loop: CASSSHRAAGANVLTF. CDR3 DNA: TGTGCCAGCAGCTCTCACAGGGCTGCTGGGGCCAACGTCCTGACTTTC.

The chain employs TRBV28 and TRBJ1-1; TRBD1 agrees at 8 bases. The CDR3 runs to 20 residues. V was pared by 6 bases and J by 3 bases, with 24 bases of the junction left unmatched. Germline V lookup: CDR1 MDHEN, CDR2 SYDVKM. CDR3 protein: CASRPMTGAPPPFVDTEAFF. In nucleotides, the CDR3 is TGTGCCAGCAGGCCAATGACAGGGGCCCCACCCCCATTCGTGGACACTGAAGCTTTCTTT.

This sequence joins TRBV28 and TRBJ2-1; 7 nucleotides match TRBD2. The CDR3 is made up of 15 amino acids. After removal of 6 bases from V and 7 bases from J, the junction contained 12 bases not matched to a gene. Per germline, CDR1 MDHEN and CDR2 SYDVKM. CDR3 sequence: CASSRRLAPRNEQFF. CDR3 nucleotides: TGTGCCAGCAGCCGCCGACTAGCCCCGAGGAATGAGCAGTTCTTC.

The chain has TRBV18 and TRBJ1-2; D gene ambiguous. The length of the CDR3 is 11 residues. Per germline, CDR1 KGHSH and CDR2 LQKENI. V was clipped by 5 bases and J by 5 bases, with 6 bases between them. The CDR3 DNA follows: TGTGCCAGCTCAAATCAATATGGCTACACCTTC. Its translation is CASSNQYGYTF. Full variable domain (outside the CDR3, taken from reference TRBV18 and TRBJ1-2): NAGVMQNPRHLVRRRGQEARLRCSPMKGHSHVYWYRQLPEEGLKFMVYLQKENIIDESGMPKERFSAEFPKEGPSILRIQQVVRGDSAAYFCASSNQYGYTFGSGTRLTVV.

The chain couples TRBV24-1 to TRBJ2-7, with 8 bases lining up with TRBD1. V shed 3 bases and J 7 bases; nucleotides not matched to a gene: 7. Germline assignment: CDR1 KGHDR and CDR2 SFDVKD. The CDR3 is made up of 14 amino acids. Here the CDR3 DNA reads TGTGCCACCAGTGATGCTCAGGGGGCTGGAGAGCAGTACTTC. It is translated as CATSDAQGAGEQYF.

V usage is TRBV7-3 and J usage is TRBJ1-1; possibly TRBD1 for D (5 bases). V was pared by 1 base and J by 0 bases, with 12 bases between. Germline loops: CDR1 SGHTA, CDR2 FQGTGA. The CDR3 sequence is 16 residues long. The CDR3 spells CASSLRAQGMNTEAFF. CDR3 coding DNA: TGTGCCAGCAGCTTAAGGGCCCAGGGAATGAACACTGAAGCTTTCTTT.

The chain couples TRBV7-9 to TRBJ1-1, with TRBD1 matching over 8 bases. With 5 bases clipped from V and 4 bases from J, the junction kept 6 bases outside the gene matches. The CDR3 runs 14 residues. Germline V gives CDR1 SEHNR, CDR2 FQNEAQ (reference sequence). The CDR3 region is CASSKDRVSTEAFF. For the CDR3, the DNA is TGTGCCAGCAGCAAGGACAGGGTAAGCACTGAAGCTTTCTTT.

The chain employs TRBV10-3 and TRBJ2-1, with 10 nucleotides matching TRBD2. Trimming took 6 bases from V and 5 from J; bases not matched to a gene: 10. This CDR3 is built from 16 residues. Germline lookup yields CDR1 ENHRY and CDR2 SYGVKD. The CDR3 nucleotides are TGTGCCATCAGACCCACTAGCGGGACCTCTCACAATGAGCAGTTCTTC. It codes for CAIRPTSGTSHNEQFF.

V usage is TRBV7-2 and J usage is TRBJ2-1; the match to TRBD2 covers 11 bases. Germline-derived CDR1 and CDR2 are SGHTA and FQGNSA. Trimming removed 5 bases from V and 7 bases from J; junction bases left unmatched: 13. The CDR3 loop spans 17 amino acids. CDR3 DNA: TGTGCCAGCAGCCACCCCCTTTCGGGGACTAGCGGTAATGAGCAGTTCTTC. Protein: CASSHPLSGTSGNEQFF.

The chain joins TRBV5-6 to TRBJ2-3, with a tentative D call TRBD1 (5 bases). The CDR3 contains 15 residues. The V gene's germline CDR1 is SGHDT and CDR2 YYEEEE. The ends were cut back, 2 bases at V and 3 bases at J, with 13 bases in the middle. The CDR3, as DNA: TGTGCCAGCAGCTTAAGGGGCGCTTGGACAGATACGCAGTATTTT. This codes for CASSLRGAWTDTQYF.

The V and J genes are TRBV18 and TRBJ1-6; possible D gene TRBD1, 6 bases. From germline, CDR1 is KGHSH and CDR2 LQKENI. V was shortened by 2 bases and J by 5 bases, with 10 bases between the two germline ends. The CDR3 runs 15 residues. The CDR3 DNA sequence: TGTGCCAGCTCACCAGGACAGCTGAATAATTCACCCCTCCACTTT. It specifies CASSPGQLNNSPLHF.

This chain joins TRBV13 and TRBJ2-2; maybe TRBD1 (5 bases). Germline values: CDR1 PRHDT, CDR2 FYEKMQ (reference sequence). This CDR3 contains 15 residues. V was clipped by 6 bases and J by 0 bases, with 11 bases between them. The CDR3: CASRDLGANTGELFF. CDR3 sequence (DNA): TGTGCCAGCAGGGATTTAGGGGCGAACACCGGGGAGCTGTTTTTT.

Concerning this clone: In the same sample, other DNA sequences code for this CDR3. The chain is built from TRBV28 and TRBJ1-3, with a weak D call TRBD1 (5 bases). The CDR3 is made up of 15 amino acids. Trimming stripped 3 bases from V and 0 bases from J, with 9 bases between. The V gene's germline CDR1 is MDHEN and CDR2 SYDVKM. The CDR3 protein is CASSFLGGSGNTIYF. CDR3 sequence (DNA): TGTGCCAGCAGTTTCTTGGGGGGCTCTGGAAACACCATATATTTT.

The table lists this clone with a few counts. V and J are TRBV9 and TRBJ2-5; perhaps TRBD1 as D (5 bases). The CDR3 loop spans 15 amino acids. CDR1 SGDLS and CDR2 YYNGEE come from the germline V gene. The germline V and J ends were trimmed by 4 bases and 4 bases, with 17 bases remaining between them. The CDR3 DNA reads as TGTGCCAGCAGCCTCTCCCTGGGGCTGGGAGAGACCCAGTACTTC. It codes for CASSLSLGLGETQYF.

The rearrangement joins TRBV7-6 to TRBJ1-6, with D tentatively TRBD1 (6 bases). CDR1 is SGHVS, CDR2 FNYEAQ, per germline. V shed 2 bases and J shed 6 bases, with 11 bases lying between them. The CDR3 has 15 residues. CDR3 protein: CASSLFTGFNSPLHF. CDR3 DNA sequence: TGTGCCAGCAGCTTATTCACAGGGTTTAATTCACCCCTCCACTTT.

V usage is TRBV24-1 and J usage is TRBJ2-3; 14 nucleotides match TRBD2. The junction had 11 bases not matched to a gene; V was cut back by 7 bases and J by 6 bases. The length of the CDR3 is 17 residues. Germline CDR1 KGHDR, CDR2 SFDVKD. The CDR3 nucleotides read TGTGCCACCAGCGCCGGGACTAGCGGGGGTCCGAGGGATACGCAGTATTTT. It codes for CATSAGTSGGPRDTQYF.

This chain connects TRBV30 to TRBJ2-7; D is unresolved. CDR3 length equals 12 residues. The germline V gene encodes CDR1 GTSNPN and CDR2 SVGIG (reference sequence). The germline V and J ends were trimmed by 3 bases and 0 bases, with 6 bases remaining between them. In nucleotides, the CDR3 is TGTGCCTGGAGATCCCACTCCTACGAGCAGTACTTC. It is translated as CAWRSHSYEQYF.

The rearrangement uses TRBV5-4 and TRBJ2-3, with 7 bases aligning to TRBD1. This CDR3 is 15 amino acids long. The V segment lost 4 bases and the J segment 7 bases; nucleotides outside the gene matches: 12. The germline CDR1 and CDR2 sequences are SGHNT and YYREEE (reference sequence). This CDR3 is CASSRDRRGENTQYF. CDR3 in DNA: TGTGCCAGCAGCCGGGACAGAAGGGGTGAAAATACGCAGTATTTT. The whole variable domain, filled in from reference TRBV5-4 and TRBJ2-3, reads ETGVTQSPTHLIKTRGQQVTLRCSSQSGHNTVSWYQQALGQGPQFIFQYYREEENGRGNFPPRFSGLQFPNYSSELNVNALELDDSALYLCASSRDRRGENTQYFGPGTRLTVL.

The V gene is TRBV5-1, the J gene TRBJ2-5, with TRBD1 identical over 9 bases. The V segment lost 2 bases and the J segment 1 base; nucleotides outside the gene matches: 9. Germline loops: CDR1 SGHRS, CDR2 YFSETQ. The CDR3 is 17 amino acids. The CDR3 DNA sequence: TGCGCCAGCAGCTTCCGACAGGGGGGCCCCCTCCAAGAGACCCAGTACTTC. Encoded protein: CASSFRQGGPLQETQYF.

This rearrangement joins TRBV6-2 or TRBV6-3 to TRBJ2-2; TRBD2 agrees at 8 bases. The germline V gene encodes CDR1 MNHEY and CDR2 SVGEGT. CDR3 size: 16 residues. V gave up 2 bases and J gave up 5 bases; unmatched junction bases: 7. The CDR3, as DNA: TGTGCCAGCAGTTACCGTCGGGGGGGCCCGACCGGGGAGCTGTTTTTT. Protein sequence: CASSYRRGGPTGELFF.

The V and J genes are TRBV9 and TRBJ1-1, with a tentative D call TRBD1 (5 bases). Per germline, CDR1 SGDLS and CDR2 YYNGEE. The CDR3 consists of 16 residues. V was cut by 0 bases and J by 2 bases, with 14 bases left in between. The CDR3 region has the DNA TGTGCCAGCAGCGTAGCCCCAGGGTTGGGAAACACTGAAGCTTTCTTT. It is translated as CASSVAPGLGNTEAFF.